These 23 T cell receptor beta chains share one sample of origin, sequenced in a study of blood T cell repertoires in COVID-19 (TCRdb year 2020). To prepare the library, the immunoSEQ multiplex PCR assay was applied. The clones in this table, taken by TCRdb from immuneACCESS, are in-frame only. Not every clone is retained; where verified, under half of the shortfall comes from an unresolved V gene, and the cause of the rest is unknown. Across this sample there are a few hundred thousand clones, with 88% seen only once. The ten largest make up roughly 10% of the sample. Sequencing was carried out using peripheral blood. Receptor source: a woman between 70 and 85 years old with COVID-19, enrolled during active disease.

The chain joins TRBV27 to TRBJ1-5, with 12 bases lining up with TRBD1. The CDR3 covers 18 residues. V shed 0 bases and J 2 bases; nucleotides not matched to a gene: 5. Germline V lookup: CDR1 MNHEY, CDR2 SMNVEV (reference sequence). The chain's CDR3 is CASSLSGTGGAGNQPQHF. As DNA, the CDR3 is TGTGCCAGCAGTTTATCAGGGACAGGGGGCGCGGGCAATCAGCCCCAGCATTTT.

This chain connects TRBV2 to TRBJ2-1; a possible D gene is TRBD1 (6 bases). This CDR3 is built from 15 residues. Germline V gives CDR1 SNHLY, CDR2 FYNNEI. Trimming left V 4 bases short and J 0 bases short, with 10 bases between. CDR3 loop: CASSGGQFSYNEQFF. CDR3 sequence (DNA): TGTGCCAGCAGTGGGGGACAATTCTCCTACAATGAGCAGTTCTTC.

The chain couples TRBV30 to TRBJ1-2, with D uncertain. Trimming shortened V by 0 bases and J by 4 bases, and 15 bases separated the two germline ends. The CDR3 is 15 residues long. From germline, CDR1 is GTSNPN and CDR2 SVGIG (reference sequence). The chain's CDR3 is CAWSVTKSRGYGYTF. The CDR3 nucleotides read TGTGCCTGGAGTGTAACAAAATCGCGGGGCTATGGCTACACCTTC.

V is TRBV18 and J is TRBJ1-1; 7 positions agree with TRBD1. Germline trimming cut 6 bases from V and 1 base from J; bases unmatched to any gene: 5. This CDR3 is 14 amino acids long. In germline, CDR1 is KGHSH, CDR2 LQKENI. DNA for the CDR3: TGTGCCAGCTCCGGGACAGCCGGGAACACTGAAGCTTTCTTT. Protein: CASSGTAGNTEAFF.

The chain links TRBV19 to TRBJ2-3; 8 bases line up with TRBD1. The CDR3 has 15 amino acids. V was clipped by 1 base and J by 2 bases; unmatched bases: 2. Germline V gene lookup returns CDR1 LNHDA and CDR2 SQIVND (reference sequence). The CDR3 loop reads CASSIGTGYTDTQYF. The DNA of the CDR3 is TGTGCCAGTAGTATAGGGACAGGGTACACAGATACGCAGTATTTT. Looking up the rest from reference TRBV19 and TRBJ2-3 gives the full variable domain: DGGITQSPKYLFRKEGQNVTLSCEQNLNHDAMYWYRQDPGQGLRLIYYSQIVNDFQKGDIAEGYSVSREKKESFPLTVTSAQKNPTAFYLCASSIGTGYTDTQYFGPGTRLTVL.

The V gene is TRBV24-1, the J gene TRBJ1-1; 7 bases line up with TRBD1. Trimming cost V 4 bases and J 4 bases; bases outside gene matches: 8. The germline V gene encodes CDR1 KGHDR and CDR2 SFDVKD. The CDR3 spans 15 residues. The CDR3 DNA follows: TGTGCCACCAGTGAAACGACAGGGTTAGGCACTGAAGCTTTCTTT. It encodes CATSETTGLGTEAFF.

This rearrangement joins TRBV6-5 to TRBJ1-1; D not certain. The germline V and J ends were trimmed by 4 bases and 1 base, with 13 bases remaining between them. Germline V gene data show CDR1 as MNHEY and CDR2 as SVGAGI. CDR3 length equals 15 residues. CDR3 sequence (DNA): TGTGCCAGCAGTTCCCAGAGACACCAGAACACTGAAGCTTTCTTT. Translated, it gives CASSSQRHQNTEAFF.

Only a few counts were recorded for this clone. The chain is built from TRBV13 and TRBJ2-7; TRBD2 agrees at 10 bases. The germline V gene has CDR1 PRHDT and CDR2 FYEKMQ (reference sequence). With 5 bases clipped from V and 2 bases from J, the junction kept 6 bases outside the gene matches. The CDR3 is made up of 15 amino acids. This CDR3 is CASSPLAGGTYEQYF. The CDR3 bases are TGTGCCAGCAGCCCTTTAGCGGGAGGAACCTACGAGCAGTACTTC.

The V gene is TRBV20-1, the J gene TRBJ2-5; unclear D gene. V dropped 3 bases and J dropped 5 bases, with 19 bases sitting between them. CDR1 and CDR2 (germline): DFQATT, SNEGSKA (reference sequence). This CDR3 spans 15 amino acids. The CDR3 loop is CSASFSTATGETQYF. DNA for the CDR3: TGCAGTGCTAGTTTCTCGACGGCTACCGGGGAGACCCAGTACTTC.

The chain couples TRBV27 to TRBJ2-7; 8 bases are shared with TRBD1. The last part of the DNA fits TRBJ2-5 better; the J call may be wrong. This CDR3 has 12 amino acids. Germline assignment: CDR1 MNHEY and CDR2 SMNVEV (reference sequence). CDR3 amino acids: CASSPGTGTQYF. The CDR3, as DNA: TGTGCCAGCAGTCCTGGGACAGGGACCCAGTACTTC.

V and J are TRBV7-9 and TRBJ2-7, with D possibly matching TRBD1 (5 bases). Trimming removed 5 bases at V and 1 base at J, with 9 bases between. The CDR3 contains 13 residues. Germline values: CDR1 SEHNR, CDR2 FQNEAQ (reference sequence). CDR3: CASSQRQSYEQYF. In DNA, the CDR3 is TGTGCCAGCAGCCAACGACAGTCCTACGAGCAGTACTTC.

V is TRBV28 and J is TRBJ2-1, with TRBD2 matching over 7 bases. V shed 4 bases, J shed 3 bases, and the junction held 9 bases outside the gene matches. Germline V CDR1 and CDR2: MDHEN, SYDVKM. This CDR3 comprises 16 residues. CDR3 bases: TGTGCCAGCAGTTCCACTTGGACTAGTAGCTACAATGAGCAGTTCTTC. Its translation is CASSSTWTSSYNEQFF.

The gene calls are TRBV9 and TRBJ2-1, with D possibly TRBD1 on 5 matching bases. V was trimmed by 3 bases and J by 3 bases, leaving 10 bases between them. The CDR3 spans 14 residues. Germline V gene sequence: CDR1 SGDLS, CDR2 YYNGEE. The CDR3 sequence: CASSESTVYNEQFF. CDR3 coding DNA: TGTGCCAGCAGCGAATCGACAGTCTACAATGAGCAGTTCTTC.

Turning to this clone: Other DNA sequences in this sample translate to the same CDR3. V gene TRBV19 combines with J gene TRBJ1-5; a weak D match, TRBD1 (5 bases). Germline V CDR1 and CDR2: LNHDA, SQIVND (reference sequence). The CDR3 spans 13 residues. Trimming pared 3 bases from V and 5 bases from J, leaving 8 bases between. CDR3 loop: CASSIGGDQPQHF. In DNA, the CDR3 is TGTGCCAGTAGTATCGGGGGTGATCAGCCCCAGCATTTT.

The rearrangement links TRBV29-1 to TRBJ2-4, with TRBD2 identical over 8 bases. This CDR3 is 12 amino acids long. The germline V gene has CDR1 SQVTM and CDR2 ANQGSEA. Here the CDR3 DNA reads TGCGCGGGAGGTTTAGCCAAAAACATTCAGTACTTC. This gives the protein CAGGLAKNIQYF.

The gene calls are TRBV7-9 and TRBJ1-2, with 8 positions matching TRBD1. This CDR3 has 15 amino acids. Germline trimming cut 7 bases from V and 5 bases from J; bases unmatched to any gene: 12. Germline V gives CDR1 SEHNR, CDR2 FQNEAQ (reference sequence). DNA of the CDR3: TGTGCCAGCACCACAAACTGGGACAGGCGGTATGGCTACACCTTC. Translating it yields CASTTNWDRRYGYTF.

The chain carries TRBV19 and TRBJ1-5; weak D call: TRBD1 (5 bases). Germline-derived CDR1 and CDR2 are LNHDA and SQIVND (reference sequence). The ends were cut back, 7 bases at V and 0 bases at J, with 7 bases in the middle. CDR3 size: 13 residues. The CDR3 DNA follows: TGTGCCAGTACTGACAGTAGCAATCAGCCCCAGCATTTT. This translates into CASTDSSNQPQHF.

V gene TRBV24-1 combines with J gene TRBJ2-1, with TRBD2 matching over 7 bases. Germline values: CDR1 KGHDR, CDR2 SFDVKD. Germline trimming cut 1 base from V and 0 bases from J; bases unmatched to any gene: 2. The length of the CDR3 is 16 residues. This CDR3 reads CATSDLGGSSYNEQFF. The CDR3 nucleotides are TGTGCCACCAGTGATTTAGGCGGGAGCTCCTACAATGAGCAGTTCTTC.

This clone was observed a handful of times. The CDR3 here is CASSQIPISRGVTGELFF. In DNA, the CDR3 is TGTGCCAGCAGCCAAATCCCTATCAGCAGGGGCGTCACCGGGGAGCTGTTTTTT. The chain is built from TRBV14 and TRBJ2-2; a possible D gene is TRBD1 (6 bases). Trimming took off 2 bases at V and 4 bases at J, with 20 bases between the two ends. The CDR3 is 18 amino acids. The germline CDR1 and CDR2 sequences are SGHDN and FVKESK.

A note on this clone: Other DNA sequences from this sample encode an identical CDR3 as well. The V call is TRBV6-5, the J call TRBJ1-5, with 8 bases matching TRBD1. Germline CDR1 and CDR2: MNHEY and SVGAGI. V shed 8 bases, J shed 2 bases, and the junction held 8 bases outside the gene matches. This CDR3 is 15 amino acids long. Written as DNA, the CDR3 is TGTGCCAGCCGTTTGGACAGGGCAGGCAATCAGCCCCAGCATTTT. Translation: CASRLDRAGNQPQHF.

The rearrangement links TRBV5-4 to TRBJ2-2, with 13 bases that match TRBD2. The CDR3 has 16 residues. After removal of 4 bases from V and 8 bases from J, the junction contained 8 bases not matched to a gene. The V gene's germline CDR1 is SGHNT and CDR2 YYREEE (reference sequence). The CDR3, as DNA: TGTGCCAGCAGCCCTGGACTAGCGGGAGAAACAGGGGAGCTGTTTTTT. Encoded protein: CASSPGLAGETGELFF.

V and J are TRBV28 and TRBJ2-7, with a possible D match to TRBD1 (5 bases). V dropped 6 bases and J dropped 0 bases, with 12 bases sitting between them. Germline lookup yields CDR1 MDHEN and CDR2 SYDVKM. There are 14 residues in the CDR3. The CDR3 region has the DNA TGTGCCAGCAGCCGCTTAGGGGACTCCTACGAGCAGTACTTC. Protein sequence: CASSRLGDSYEQYF.

The chain couples TRBV19 to TRBJ1-2; D remains ambiguous. Germline V gene lookup returns CDR1 LNHDA and CDR2 SQIVND (reference sequence). V was cut by 5 bases and J by 3 bases, with 16 bases left in between. The CDR3 runs 15 residues. CDR3 bases: TGTGCCAGTAGTCCACGAGGCATGCCTGACTATGGCTACACCTTC. Its protein is CASSPRGMPDYGYTF.